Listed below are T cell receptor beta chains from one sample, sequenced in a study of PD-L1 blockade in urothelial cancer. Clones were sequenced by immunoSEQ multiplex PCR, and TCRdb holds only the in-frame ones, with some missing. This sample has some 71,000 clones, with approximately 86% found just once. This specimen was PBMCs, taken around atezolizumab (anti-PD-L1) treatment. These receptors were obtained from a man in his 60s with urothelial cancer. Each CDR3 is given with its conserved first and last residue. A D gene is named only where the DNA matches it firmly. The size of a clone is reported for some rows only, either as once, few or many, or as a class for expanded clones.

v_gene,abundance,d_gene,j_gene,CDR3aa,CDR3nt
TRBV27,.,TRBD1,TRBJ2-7,CASRSFGTGGYEQYF,TGTGCCAGCAGGTCCTTCGGGACAGGGGGCTACGAGCAGTACTTC
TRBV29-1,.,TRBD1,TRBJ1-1,CSVEPGQGVGEAFF,TGCAGCGTTGAACCGGGACAGGGAGTTGGTGAAGCTTTCTTT
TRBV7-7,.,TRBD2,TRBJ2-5,CASSLLAGGDPKETQYF,TGTGCTAGCAGCTTATTAGCGGGGGGGGACCCGAAAGAGACCCAGTACTTC
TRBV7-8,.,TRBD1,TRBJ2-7,CASSPRDRVSEQYF,TGTGCCAGCAGCCCACGGGACAGGGTTTCCGAGCAGTACTTC
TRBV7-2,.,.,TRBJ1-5,CASSLDRAGGTNQPQHF,TGTGCCAGCAGCTTAGACAGGGCGGGGGGAACTAATCAGCCCCAGCATTTT
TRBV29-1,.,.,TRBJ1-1,CSAVRQADTEAFF,TGCAGCGCCGTTCGACAGGCCGACACTGAAGCTTTCTTT
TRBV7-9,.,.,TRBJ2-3,CASSLMGLSTDTQYF,TGTGCCAGCAGCTTAATGGGACTGTCCACAGATACGCAGTATTTT
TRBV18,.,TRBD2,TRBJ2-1,CASSSGGYNEQFF,TGTGCCAGCTCATCGGGGGGCTACAATGAGCAGTTCTTC
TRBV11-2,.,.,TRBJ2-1,CASSLVASANEQFF,TGTGCCAGCAGCTTAGTTGCTAGCGCCAATGAGCAGTTCTTC
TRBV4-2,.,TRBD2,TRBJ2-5,CASSQGSGLDQETQYF,TGTGCCAGCAGCCAAGGATCAGGACTAGACCAAGAGACCCAGTACTTC
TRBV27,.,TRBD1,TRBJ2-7,CASSFNPTGQNEQYF,TGTGCCAGCAGTTTCAACCCGACAGGGCAGAACGAGCAGTACTTC
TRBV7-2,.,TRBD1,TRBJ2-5,CASSLDRDRGQTQYF,TGTGCCAGCAGCTTAGATCGAGACAGGGGTCAGACCCAGTACTTC
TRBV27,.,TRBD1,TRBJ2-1,CASRVDRGSYNEQFF,TGTGCCAGCAGGGTGGACAGGGGCTCCTACAATGAGCAGTTCTTC
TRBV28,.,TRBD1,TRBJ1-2,CASSLWGTVYGYTF,TGTGCCAGCAGTTTATGGGGGACAGTCTATGGCTACACCTTC
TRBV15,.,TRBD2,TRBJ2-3,CATSRVSGGRTDTQYF,TGTGCCACCAGCAGAGTTAGCGGGGGACGCACAGATACGCAGTATTTT
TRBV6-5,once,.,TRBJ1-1,CASSYSYGRGTEAFF,TGTGCCAGCAGTTACTCGTATGGGCGCGGGACTGAAGCTTTCTTT
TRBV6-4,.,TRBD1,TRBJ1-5,CASRVDRAADQPQHF,TGTGCCAGCAGGGTGGACAGGGCCGCGGATCAGCCCCAGCATTTT
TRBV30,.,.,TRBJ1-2,CAWKLGGSGGYTF,TGTGCCTGGAAGCTCGGGGGAAGCGGGGGCTACACCTTC
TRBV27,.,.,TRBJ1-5,CASSPGEGRYSNQPQHF,TGTGCCAGCAGCCCCGGGGAGGGAAGGTATAGCAATCAGCCCCAGCATTTT
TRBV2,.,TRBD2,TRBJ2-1,CASSLGIGLAGGRGPNEQFF,TGTGCCAGCAGCCTGGGGATCGGACTAGCGGGGGGGCGGGGCCCCAATGAGCAGTTCTTC
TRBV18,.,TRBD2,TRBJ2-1,CASSPPALAGGQGNEQFF,TGTGCCAGCTCACCACCGGCGCTAGCGGGGGGGCAGGGCAATGAGCAGTTCTTC
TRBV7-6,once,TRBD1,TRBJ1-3,CASSTPTGDGNTIYF,TGTGCCAGCAGCACTCCTACAGGGGACGGAAACACCATATATTTT
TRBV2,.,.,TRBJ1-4,CASSDGMRNEKLFF,TGTGCCAGCAGTGACGGCATGAGGAATGAAAAACTGTTTTTT
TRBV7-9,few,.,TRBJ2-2,CASSLAGLITGELFF,TGTGCCAGCAGCTTGGCCGGACTAATCACCGGGGAGCTGTTTTTT
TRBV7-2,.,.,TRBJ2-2,CASSLVGTSRELFF,TGTGCCAGCAGCTTAGTAGGGACAAGCCGGGAGCTGTTTTTT
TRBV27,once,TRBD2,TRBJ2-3,CASSGDWRGGTDTQYF,TGTGCCAGCAGTGGGGATTGGCGGGGGGGCACAGATACGCAGTATTTT
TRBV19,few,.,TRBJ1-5,CASSTSGGNQPQHF,TGTGCCAGTAGTACATCGGGGGGCAATCAGCCCCAGCATTTT
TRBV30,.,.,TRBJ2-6,CAWTSRDTPGANVLTF,TGTGCCTGGACCTCCCGGGACACCCCTGGGGCCAACGTCCTGACTTTC
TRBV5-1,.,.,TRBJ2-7,CASSLTGLAYEQYF,TGCGCCAGCAGCTTGACAGGGCTTGCCTACGAGCAGTACTTC
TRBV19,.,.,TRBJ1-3,CASSARAASGNTIYF,TGTGCCAGTAGTGCGAGGGCCGCCTCTGGAAACACCATATATTTT
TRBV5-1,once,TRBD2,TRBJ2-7,CASSITSGGFYEQYF,TGCGCCAGCAGCATCACTAGCGGGGGTTTCTACGAGCAGTACTTC
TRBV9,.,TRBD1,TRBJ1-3,CASSVGTGRSGNTIYF,TGTGCCAGCAGCGTAGGGACAGGGAGGTCTGGAAACACCATATATTTT
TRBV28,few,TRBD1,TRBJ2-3,CASTFVDRDTDTQYF,TGTGCCAGCACCTTTGTGGACAGGGACACAGATACGCAGTATTTT
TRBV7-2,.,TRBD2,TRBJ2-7,CASSLWTSGGSYEQYF,TGTGCCAGCAGCTTATGGACTAGCGGGGGATCATACGAGCAGTACTTC
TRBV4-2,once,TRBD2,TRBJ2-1,CASSRGLAGGDEQFF,TGTGCCAGCAGCCGGGGACTAGCGGGGGGGGATGAGCAGTTCTTC
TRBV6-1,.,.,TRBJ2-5,CASSWDIVQETQYF,TGTGCCAGCAGTTGGGACATAGTCCAAGAGACCCAGTACTTC
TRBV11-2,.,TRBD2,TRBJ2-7,CASSLWSGGGKDEQYF,TGTGCCAGCAGCTTATGGTCTGGGGGGGGTAAGGACGAGCAGTACTTC
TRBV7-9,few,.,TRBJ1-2,CASSPGEDYGYTF,TGTGCCAGCAGCCCGGGGGAGGACTATGGCTACACCTTC
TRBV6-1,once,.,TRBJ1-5,CASSEEQISNQPQHF,TGTGCCAGCAGTGAAGAACAGATAAGCAATCAGCCCCAGCATTTT
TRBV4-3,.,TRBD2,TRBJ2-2,CASSQGSGGSGGELFF,TGCGCCAGCAGCCAAGGTAGCGGGGGGTCAGGCGGGGAGCTGTTTTTT
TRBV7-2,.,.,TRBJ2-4,CASSLNRGNIQYF,TGTGCCAGCAGCTTAAATCGCGGAAACATTCAGTACTTC
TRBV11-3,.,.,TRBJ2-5,CASSSSYPIGACETQYF,TGTGCCAGCAGCTCTTCTTACCCCATAGGGGCTTGTGAGACCCAGTACTTC
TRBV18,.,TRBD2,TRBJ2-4,CASSPPGLAGAWF,TGTGCCAGCTCACCCCCGGGACTAGCGGGGGCATGGTTC
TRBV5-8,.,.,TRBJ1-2,CASSLVIQGRTF,TGTGCCAGCAGCTTGGTAATACAGGGACGCACCTTC
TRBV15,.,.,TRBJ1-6,CATSGSSYNSPLHF,TGTGCCACCAGCGGGAGCTCCTATAATTCACCCCTCCACTTT
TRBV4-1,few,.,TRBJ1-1,CASSQTPGQTNTEAFF,TGCGCCAGCAGCCAAACCCCAGGACAGACGAACACTGAAGCTTTCTTT
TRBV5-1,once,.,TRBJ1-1,CASSFTGPLYEAFF,TGCGCCAGCAGCTTTACTGGGCCCTTATATGAAGCTTTCTTT
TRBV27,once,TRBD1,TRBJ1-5,CASSSRQGGQPQHF,TGTGCCAGCAGCTCCCGACAGGGAGGTCAGCCCCAGCATTTT
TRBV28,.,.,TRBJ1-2,CASRPGGDNYGYTF,TGTGCCAGCAGACCCGGCGGGGACAACTATGGCTACACCTTC
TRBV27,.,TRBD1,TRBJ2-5,CASSSTGGIKTQYF,TGTGCCAGCAGTTCCACAGGGGGCATCAAGACCCAGTACTTC